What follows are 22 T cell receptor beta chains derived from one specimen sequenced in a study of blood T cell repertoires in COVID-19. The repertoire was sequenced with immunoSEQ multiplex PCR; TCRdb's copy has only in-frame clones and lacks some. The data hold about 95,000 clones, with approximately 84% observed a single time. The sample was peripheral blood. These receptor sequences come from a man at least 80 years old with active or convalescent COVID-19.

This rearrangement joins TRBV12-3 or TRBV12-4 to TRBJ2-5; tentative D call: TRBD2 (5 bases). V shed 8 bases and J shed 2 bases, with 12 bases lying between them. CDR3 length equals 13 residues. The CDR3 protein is CASARRGQETQYF. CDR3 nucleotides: TGTGCCAGCGCTAGGAGAGGGCAAGAGACCCAGTACTTC.

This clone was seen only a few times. In DNA form, the CDR3 reads TGTGCCACCAGCCTCCGACGGGGGGACACTGAAGCTTTCTTT. Translated: CATSLRRGDTEAFF. V gene TRBV15 combines with J gene TRBJ1-1; D may be TRBD1 (5 bases). Trimming shortened V by 5 bases and J by 3 bases, and 13 bases separated the two germline ends. Germline lookup yields CDR1 LNHNV and CDR2 YYDKDF (reference sequence). The CDR3 is 14 residues long.

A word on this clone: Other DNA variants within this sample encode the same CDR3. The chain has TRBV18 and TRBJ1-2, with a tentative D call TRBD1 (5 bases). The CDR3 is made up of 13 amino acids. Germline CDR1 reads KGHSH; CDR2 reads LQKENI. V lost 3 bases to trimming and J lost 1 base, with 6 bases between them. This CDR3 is CASSPDNNYGYTF. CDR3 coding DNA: TGTGCCAGCTCACCGGACAATAACTATGGCTACACCTTC.

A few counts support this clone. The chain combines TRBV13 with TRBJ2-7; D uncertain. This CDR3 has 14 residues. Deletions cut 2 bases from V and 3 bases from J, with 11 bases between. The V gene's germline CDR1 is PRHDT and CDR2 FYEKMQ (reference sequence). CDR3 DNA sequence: TGTGCCAGCAGCTTACAGGTAGTAGGCTACGAGCAGTACTTC. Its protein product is CASSLQVVGYEQYF.

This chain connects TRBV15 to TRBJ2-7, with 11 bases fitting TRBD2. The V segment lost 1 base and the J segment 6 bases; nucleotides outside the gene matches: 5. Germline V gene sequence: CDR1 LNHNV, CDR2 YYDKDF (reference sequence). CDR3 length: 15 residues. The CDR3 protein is CATSRAVGTSGEQYF. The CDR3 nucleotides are TGTGCCACCAGCAGAGCCGTCGGGACTAGCGGCGAGCAGTACTTC.

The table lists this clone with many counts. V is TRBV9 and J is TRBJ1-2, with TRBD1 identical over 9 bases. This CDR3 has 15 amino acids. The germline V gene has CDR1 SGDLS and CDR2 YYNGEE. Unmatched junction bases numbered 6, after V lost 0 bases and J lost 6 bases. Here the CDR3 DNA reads TGTGCCAGCAGCGTAGTCCCACAGGGGGCGGATGGCTACACCTTC. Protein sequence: CASSVVPQGADGYTF.

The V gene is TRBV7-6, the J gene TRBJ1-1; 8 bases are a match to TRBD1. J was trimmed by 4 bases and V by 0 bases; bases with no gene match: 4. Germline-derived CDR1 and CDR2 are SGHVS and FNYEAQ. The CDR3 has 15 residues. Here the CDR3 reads CASSLAGQGATEAFF. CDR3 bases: TGTGCCAGCAGCTTAGCAGGGCAGGGGGCCACTGAAGCTTTCTTT.

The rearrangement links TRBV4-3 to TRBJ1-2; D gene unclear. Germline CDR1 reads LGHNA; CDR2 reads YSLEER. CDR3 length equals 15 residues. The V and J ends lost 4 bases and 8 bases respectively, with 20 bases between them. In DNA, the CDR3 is TGCGCCAGCAGCCCAGATATGGGAGGGATAGGGGGCTACACCTTC. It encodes CASSPDMGGIGGYTF.

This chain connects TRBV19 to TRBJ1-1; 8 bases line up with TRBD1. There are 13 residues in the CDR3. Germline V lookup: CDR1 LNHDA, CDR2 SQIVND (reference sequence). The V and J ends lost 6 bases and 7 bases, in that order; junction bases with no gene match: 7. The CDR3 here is CASRRQGPHEAFF. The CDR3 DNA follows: TGTGCCAGTAGGAGACAGGGGCCTCATGAAGCTTTCTTT.

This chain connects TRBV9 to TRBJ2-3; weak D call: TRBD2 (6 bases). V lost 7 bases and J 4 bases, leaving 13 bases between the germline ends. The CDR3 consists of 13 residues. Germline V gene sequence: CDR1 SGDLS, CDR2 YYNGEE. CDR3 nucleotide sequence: TGTGCCAGCCATGGGGGGTCGGCAGATACGCAGTATTTT. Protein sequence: CASHGGSADTQYF.

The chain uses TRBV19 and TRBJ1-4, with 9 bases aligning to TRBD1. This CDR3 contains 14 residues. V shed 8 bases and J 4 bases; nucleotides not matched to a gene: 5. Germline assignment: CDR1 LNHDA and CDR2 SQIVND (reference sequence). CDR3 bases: TGTGCCAGTGACAGGGGGAACAATAATGAAAAACTGTTTTTT. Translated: CASDRGNNNEKLFF. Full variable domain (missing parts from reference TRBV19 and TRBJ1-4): DGGITQSPKYLFRKEGQNVTLSCEQNLNHDAMYWYRQDPGQGLRLIYYSQIVNDFQKGDIAEGYSVSREKKESFPLTVTSAQKNPTAFYLCASDRGNNNEKLFFGSGTQLSVL.

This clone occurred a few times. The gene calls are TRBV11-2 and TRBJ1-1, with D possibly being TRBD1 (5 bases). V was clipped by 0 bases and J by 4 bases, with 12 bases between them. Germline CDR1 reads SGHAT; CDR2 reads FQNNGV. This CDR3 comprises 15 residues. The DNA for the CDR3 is TGTGCCAGCAGCTTAGATAAGGGACTCCCCACTGAAGCTTTCTTT. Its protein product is CASSLDKGLPTEAFF.

The CDR3 protein is CASSDRTATYEQYF. CDR3 DNA sequence: TGTGCCAGCAGTGATAGGACAGCCACCTACGAGCAGTACTTC. This rearrangement joins TRBV2 to TRBJ2-7; possibly TRBD1 for D (6 bases). CDR3 size: 14 residues. The V gene's germline CDR1 is SNHLY and CDR2 FYNNEI. Trimming cost V 3 bases and J 2 bases, with 11 bases left between them. The full variable domain, with the rest looked up from reference TRBV2 and TRBJ2-7, is EPEVTQTPSHQVTQMGQEVILRCVPISNHLYFYWYRQILGQKVEFLVSFYNNEISEKSEIFDDQFSVERPDGSNFTLKIRSTKLEDSAMYFCASSDRTATYEQYFGPGTRLTVT.

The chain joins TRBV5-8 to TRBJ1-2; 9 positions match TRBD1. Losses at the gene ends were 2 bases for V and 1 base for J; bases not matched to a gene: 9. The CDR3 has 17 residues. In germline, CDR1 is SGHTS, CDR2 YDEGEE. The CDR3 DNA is TGTGCCAGCAGCTTCCGTCATCGGGACAGGGATAACTATGGCTACACCTTC. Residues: CASSFRHRDRDNYGYTF.

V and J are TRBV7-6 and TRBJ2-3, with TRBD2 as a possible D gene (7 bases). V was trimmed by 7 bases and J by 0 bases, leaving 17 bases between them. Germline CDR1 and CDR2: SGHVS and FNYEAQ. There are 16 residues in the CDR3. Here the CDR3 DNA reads TGTGCCAGCACCCGGAGGGGGGGGGCGAGCACAGATACGCAGTATTTT. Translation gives CASTRRGGASTDTQYF.

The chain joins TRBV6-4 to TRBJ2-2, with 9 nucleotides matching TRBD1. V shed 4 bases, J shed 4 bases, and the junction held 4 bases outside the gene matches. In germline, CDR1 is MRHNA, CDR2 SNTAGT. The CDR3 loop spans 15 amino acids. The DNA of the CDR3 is TGTGCCAGCAGTGCGGACAGGGGTCGCACCGGGGAGCTGTTTTTT. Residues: CASSADRGRTGELFF.

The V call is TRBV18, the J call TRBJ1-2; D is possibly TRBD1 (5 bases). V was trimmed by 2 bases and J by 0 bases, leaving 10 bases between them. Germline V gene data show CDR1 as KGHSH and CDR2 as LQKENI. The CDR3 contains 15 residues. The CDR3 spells CASSPEAGTNYGYTF. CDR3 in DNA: TGTGCCAGCTCACCAGAGGCAGGGACTAACTATGGCTACACCTTC. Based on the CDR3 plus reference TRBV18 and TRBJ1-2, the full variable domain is NAGVMQNPRHLVRRRGQEARLRCSPMKGHSHVYWYRQLPEEGLKFMVYLQKENIIDESGMPKERFSAEFPKEGPSILRIQQVVRGDSAAYFCASSPEAGTNYGYTFGSGTRLTVV.

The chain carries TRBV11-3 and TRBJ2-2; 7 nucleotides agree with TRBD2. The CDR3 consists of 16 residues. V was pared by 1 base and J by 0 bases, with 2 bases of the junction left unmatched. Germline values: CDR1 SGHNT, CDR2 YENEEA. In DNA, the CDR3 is TGTGCCAGCAGCTTAGTTCGGGGGGCGAACACCGGGGAGCTGTTTTTT. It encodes CASSLVRGANTGELFF.

DNA for the CDR3: TGTGCCACCAAATCCTACGAGCAGTACTTC. Translation: CATKSYEQYF. The rearrangement joins TRBV28 to TRBJ2-7; D remains unclear. CDR1 is MDHEN and CDR2 is SYDVKM in the germline V gene. The V end was cut by 10 bases, the J end by 1 base, with 5 bases between. The CDR3 runs to 10 residues.

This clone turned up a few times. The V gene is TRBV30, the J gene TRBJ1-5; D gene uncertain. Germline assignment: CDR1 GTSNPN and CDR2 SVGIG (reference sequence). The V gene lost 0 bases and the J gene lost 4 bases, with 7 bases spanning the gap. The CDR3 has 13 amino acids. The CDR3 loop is CAWSVWLNQPQHF. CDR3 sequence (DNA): TGTGCCTGGAGTGTCTGGCTTAATCAGCCCCAGCATTTT. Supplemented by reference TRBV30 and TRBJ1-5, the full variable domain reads SQTIHQWPATLVQPVGSPLSLECTVEGTSNPNLYWYRQAAGRGLQLLFYSVGIGQISSEVPQNLSASRPQDRQFILSSKKLLLSDSGFYLCAWSVWLNQPQHFGDGTRLSIL.

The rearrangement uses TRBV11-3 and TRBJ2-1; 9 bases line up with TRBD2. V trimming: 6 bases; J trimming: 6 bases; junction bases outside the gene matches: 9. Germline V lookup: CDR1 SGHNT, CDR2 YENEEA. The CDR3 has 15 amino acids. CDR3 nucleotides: TGTGCCAGCAGTAAACGGCGGGGGGGCAGCAATGAGCAGTTCTTC. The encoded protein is CASSKRRGGSNEQFF.

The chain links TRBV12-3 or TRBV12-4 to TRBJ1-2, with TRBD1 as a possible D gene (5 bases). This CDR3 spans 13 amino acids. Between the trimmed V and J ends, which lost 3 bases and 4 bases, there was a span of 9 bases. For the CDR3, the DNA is TGTGCCAGCAGTTTCGGAAGGGGCTATGGCTACACCTTC. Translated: CASSFGRGYGYTF.